This section outlines one T cell receptor beta chain sequence together with its context. This entry is derived from a study of technical replicates of blood from several donors. Germline values: CDR1 MNHEY, CDR2 SVGAGI. V shed 2 bases and J 9 bases; nucleotides not matched to a gene: 7. CDR3 length: 15 amino acids. TCRdb keeps only in-frame clones here, not all; method: immunoSEQ multiplex PCR. Among tens of thousands of clones, 95% were seen once, and the ten largest hold more than 0.2%. This rearrangement joins TRBV6-5 to TRBJ2-7, with TRBD2 identical over 13 bases. What was sequenced was T cells isolated from PBMCs. This TCR was sampled from a human donor in good health. The CDR3, as DNA: TGTGCCAGCAGTTACGGGACTAGCGGGACGTTCGGGCAGTACTTC. It is translated as CASSYGTSGTFGQYF.